The clone carrying this TCR beta chain has just a few counts. This record belongs to a study of T-cell reconstitution after alpha-beta-depleted transplantation in children. Unique molecular identifiers were incorporated during preparation of the TCRbeta library. MiXCR was run by TCRdb on the PCR reads, yielding one entry per CDR3 protein. The sample contains roughly 220,000 distinct CDR3 sequences, roughly a tenth of which appear only once. Trimming at V came to 3 bases and at J to 8 bases, leaving 9 bases not matched to a gene. The CDR3 runs to 14 residues. Germline assignment: CDR1 SEHNR and CDR2 FQNEAQ (reference sequence).

This sequence was found in a human donor who donated a stem cell graft to a child with SCID. Material: PBMCs from the stem cell graft donor, obtained from the stem cell graft. V and J are TRBV7-9 and TRBJ1-1, with 7 bases matching TRBD1. CDR3 bases: TGTGCCAGCAGCTTTGGACAGGCCGGTTTCGAAGCTTTCTTT. Translation: CASSFGQAGFEAFF.